This T cell receptor (beta chain) originates from a study of TIL therapy for anti-PD-1-resistant metastatic lung cancer. On the study more broadly: Tumors carried a median approximately 1.6 non-synonymous mutations per megabase.

Concerning this clone: Antigen specificity is unknown.

Study-level points and caveats: After infusion, TIL clonotypes partly replaced peripheral T cells and declined over months. Patients were highly selected, enriched for treatment-naive, never-smoker and oncogene-addicted cases.

V was shortened by 9 bases and J by 8 bases, with 19 bases between the two germline ends. The CDR3 extends over 13 amino acids. Germline V gene lookup returns CDR1 ENHRY and CDR2 SYGVKD. Indicated time point: pre-treatment sample, taken before nivolumab and TIL therapy. The libraries were made with immunoSEQ v3. Sequencing depth was 1.9 million or so read pairs for survey level, roughly 4.5-6.5 million for deep. Method: immunoSEQ multiplex PCR; TCRdb's copy keeps in-frame clones and lacks some. The sample lists 9,500 to 15,000 clones, 80% occurring once. The chain carries TRBV10-3 and TRBJ1-2; D gene unclear. Source: blood, taken at baseline. The origin of this receptor is a person aged 25-80 years with non-small cell lung cancer. The CDR3 reads CAIPGQVPGGYTF. The CDR3 bases are TGTGCCATTCCAGGTCAGGTTCCGGGAGGCTACACCTTC.